What follows are 31 T cell receptor beta chains derived from one specimen sequenced in a study of cytomegalovirus exposure and HLA in healthy donors. Amplification used 60 Vbeta primers and 13 Jbeta primers. This table comes from immunoSEQ multiplex PCR, and its TCRdb copy is limited to in-frame clones, with some not included. The repertoire has around 300,000 clones, roughly 90% of them found once; the top ten carry approximately 2.2%. The specimen sequenced was PBMCs. All receptors derive from a woman younger than 35 in good health and CMV-seronegative.

The chain uses TRBV11-2 and TRBJ1-2; TRBD1 matches at 9 bases. In germline, CDR1 is SGHAT, CDR2 FQNNGV. The CDR3 extends over 14 amino acids. V was clipped by 7 bases and J by 3 bases; unmatched bases: 6. The DNA for the CDR3 is TGTGCCAGCAACAAACAGGGGGCAGACTATGGCTACACCTTC. It encodes CASNKQGADYGYTF.

This chain uses TRBV7-9 with TRBJ2-7, with TRBD1 matching over 7 bases. Germline V gene lookup returns CDR1 SEHNR and CDR2 FQNEAQ (reference sequence). J was trimmed by 0 bases and V by 5 bases; bases with no gene match: 4. This CDR3 spans 14 amino acids. The CDR3 protein is CASSRRTGSYEQYF. Here the CDR3 DNA reads TGTGCCAGCAGCCGACGGACAGGCTCCTACGAGCAGTACTTC.

This chain joins TRBV11-2 and TRBJ1-3; D is uncertain. V was cut by 7 bases and J by 4 bases, with 14 bases left in between. Germline V lookup: CDR1 SGHAT, CDR2 FQNNGV. This CDR3 comprises 14 residues. This CDR3 is CASTPEGGGNTIYF. CDR3 bases: TGTGCCAGCACCCCGGAGGGTGGGGGAAACACCATATATTTT.

The gene calls are TRBV29-1 and TRBJ1-2, with 8 bases matching TRBD1. The V and J ends lost 7 bases and 4 bases, in that order; junction bases with no gene match: 11. The germline V gene has CDR1 SQVTM and CDR2 ANQGSEA. The length of the CDR3 is 14 residues. CDR3 DNA sequence: TGCAGCGCCCTGAATGGACAGGGTCGCTATGGCTACACCTTC. Its protein product is CSALNGQGRYGYTF.

This chain links TRBV9 with TRBJ2-5, with 9 bases lining up with TRBD2. Trimming cost V 3 bases and J 1 base; bases outside gene matches: 7. CDR3 length: 16 amino acids. The germline gives CDR1 SGDLS, CDR2 YYNGEE. CDR3 protein: CASSEGMRGGQETQYF. In DNA form, the CDR3 reads TGTGCCAGCAGCGAAGGAATGCGGGGGGGCCAAGAGACCCAGTACTTC.

V is TRBV7-9 and J is TRBJ1-2, with D hard to call. Deletions cut 3 bases from V and 7 bases from J, with 18 bases between. CDR3 length: 15 residues. The germline gives CDR1 SEHNR, CDR2 FQNEAQ (reference sequence). CDR3 sequence: CASSLGDQVMSGYTF. In DNA, the CDR3 is TGTGCCAGCAGCTTGGGAGACCAGGTTATGTCTGGCTACACCTTC.

This chain links TRBV6-5 with TRBJ1-1; possible D gene TRBD1, 5 bases. The V gene lost 6 bases and the J gene lost 0 bases, with 11 bases spanning the gap. The CDR3 sequence is 14 residues long. Germline-derived CDR1 and CDR2 are MNHEY and SVGAGI. The CDR3 DNA reads TGTGCCAGCAGGACAGTCCTCATGAACACTGAAGCTTTCTTT. Its protein is CASRTVLMNTEAFF.

The genes are TRBV10-2 and TRBJ2-6; TRBD1 matches at 7 bases. CDR3 size: 15 residues. V lost 5 bases to trimming and J lost 2 bases; unmatched junction nucleotides: 3. Germline CDR1 is WSHSY and CDR2 is SAAADI. Here the CDR3 reads CASSKDRAGANVLTF. The DNA for the CDR3 is TGCGCCAGCAGTAAAGACAGGGCTGGGGCCAACGTCCTGACTTTC.

This clone has just a few counts. J is TRBJ1-2 and V is TRBV19; TRBD1 is a possible D gene (6 bases). The CDR3 runs 13 residues. Germline loops: CDR1 LNHDA, CDR2 SQIVND (reference sequence). V was cut by 6 bases and J by 4 bases, with 12 bases left in between. The CDR3 spells CASSWTASYGYTF. CDR3 in DNA: TGTGCCAGTAGCTGGACAGCCAGCTATGGCTACACCTTC.

The chain joins TRBV5-4 to TRBJ2-7; 9 bases are shared with TRBD1. In germline, CDR1 is SGHNT, CDR2 YYREEE (reference sequence). Trimming cost V 3 bases and J 0 bases; bases outside gene matches: 4. The CDR3 consists of 15 residues. CDR3 nucleotide sequence: TGTGCCAGCAGCTCGCCGGGACAGGGCTCCTACGAGCAGTACTTC. It yields the protein CASSSPGQGSYEQYF.

The chain is built from TRBV30 and TRBJ2-2; 11 nucleotides agree with TRBD1. Trimming removed 3 bases from V and 6 bases from J; junction bases left unmatched: 15. Germline V lookup: CDR1 GTSNPN, CDR2 SVGIG (reference sequence). The CDR3 is 18 amino acids. DNA for the CDR3: TGTGCCTGGAGCCATGGGGGGTTTCCGGGACAGGGGGCCGGGGAGCTGTTTTTT. It codes for CAWSHGGFPGQGAGELFF.

This clone was seen only once. The rearrangement joins TRBV19 to TRBJ1-1, with 7 nucleotides matching TRBD1. Germline CDR1 reads LNHDA; CDR2 reads SQIVND (reference sequence). The CDR3 has 13 amino acids. Trimming took 8 bases from V and 4 from J; bases not matched to a gene: 7. CDR3 sequence (DNA): TGTGCCAGTGGACAGGAAAGCCCCACTGAAGCTTTCTTT. Translating it yields CASGQESPTEAFF.

This clone was counted a few times. This chain links TRBV4-2 with TRBJ1-4; D is undetermined. There are 15 residues in the CDR3. Per germline, CDR1 LGHNA and CDR2 YNFKEQ. With 0 bases removed from V and 6 bases from J, the gap between germline ends came to 11 bases. CDR3 protein: CASSQDPGGDEKLFF. The CDR3 DNA reads TGTGCCAGCAGCCAAGATCCGGGTGGTGATGAAAAACTGTTTTTT.

This clone was detected only once. CDR3 in DNA: TGTGCCAGCAGCCCGTCTCTAGCGGGGGCAACAGATACGCAGTATTTT. Protein: CASSPSLAGATDTQYF. V gene TRBV11-2 combines with J gene TRBJ2-3; 10 nucleotides match TRBD2. The CDR3 has 16 amino acids. The germline V gene encodes CDR1 SGHAT and CDR2 FQNNGV. The junction had 8 bases not matched to a gene; V was cut back by 5 bases and J by 3 bases. The full variable domain, its missing parts supplied by reference TRBV11-2 and TRBJ2-3, is EAGVAQSPRYKIIEKRQSVAFWCNPISGHATLYWYQQILGQGPKLLIQFQNNGVVDDSQLPKDRFSAERLKGVDSTLKIQPAKLEDSAVYLCASSPSLAGATDTQYFGPGTRLTVL.

The genes are TRBV2 and TRBJ2-7, with a tentative D call TRBD2 (6 bases). CDR3 length equals 14 residues. V was pared by 4 bases and J by 2 bases, with 12 bases between. Per the germline V gene, CDR1 is SNHLY and CDR2 is FYNNEI. For the CDR3, the DNA is TGTGCCAGCAGTGTACGGGGGTTCGCCTACGAGCAGTACTTC. It specifies CASSVRGFAYEQYF.

V and J are TRBV27 and TRBJ1-4; 8 nucleotides align to TRBD1. Germline loops: CDR1 MNHEY, CDR2 SMNVEV (reference sequence). The CDR3 has 16 residues. The J segment lost 5 bases and the V segment lost 5 bases, leaving 10 bases of the junction unmatched. Here the CDR3 reads CASSLYPGQANEKLFF. CDR3 coding DNA: TGTGCCAGCAGTCTCTACCCGGGACAGGCAAATGAAAAACTGTTTTTT. The variable domain in full, with the rest retrieved from reference TRBV27 and TRBJ1-4, is EAQVTQNPRYLITVTGKKLTVTCSQNMNHEYMSWYRQDPGLGLRQIYYSMNVEVTDKGDVPEGYKVSRKEKRNFPLILESPSPNQTSLYFCASSLYPGQANEKLFFGSGTQLSVL.

The chain employs TRBV7-9 and TRBJ1-5; D gene unclear. With 3 bases removed from V and 9 bases from J, the gap between germline ends came to 15 bases. Germline V gene sequence: CDR1 SEHNR, CDR2 FQNEAQ (reference sequence). The CDR3 runs 14 residues. The CDR3 nucleotides read TGTGCCAGCAGCTTTGACCCTTCTCGGGGGCCCCAGCATTTT. It is translated as CASSFDPSRGPQHF.

The V gene is TRBV7-9, the J gene TRBJ2-1; maybe TRBD2 (6 bases). Germline-derived CDR1 and CDR2 are SEHNR and FQNEAQ (reference sequence). The CDR3 length is 18 residues. The V end was cut by 1 base, the J end by 2 bases, with 18 bases between. CDR3 coding DNA: TGTGCCAGCAGCTTAGAAGGTTCCGGGGGACGCGCCTACAATGAGCAGTTCTTC. This encodes CASSLEGSGGRAYNEQFF.

The chain links TRBV6-4 to TRBJ1-5; D is unclear. Germline loops: CDR1 MRHNA, CDR2 SNTAGT. The CDR3 loop spans 12 amino acids. The ends were cut back, 2 bases at V and 5 bases at J, with 4 bases in the middle. CDR3 nucleotides: TGTGCCAGCAGTGACGGAGATCAGCCCCAGCATTTT. Protein product: CASSDGDQPQHF.

The chain employs TRBV18 and TRBJ1-5; D is uncertain. The V and J ends lost 2 bases and 2 bases respectively, with 7 bases between them. CDR1 and CDR2 (germline): KGHSH, LQKENI. This CDR3 is 14 amino acids long. The CDR3 region has the DNA TGTGCCAGCTCACCAAACCAGGGCAATCAGCCCCAGCATTTT. As protein: CASSPNQGNQPQHF.

This clone was seen just once. The CDR3 DNA reads as TGTGCCTGCGGAGGGCATGGGTGCTCTGGAAACACCATATATTTT. Translating it yields CACGGHGCSGNTIYF. The chain couples TRBV21-1 to TRBJ1-3. TRBV21-1 is flagged as a pseudogene. The CDR3 consists of 15 residues.

This sequence joins TRBV14 and TRBJ2-5; D perhaps matches TRBD2 (6 bases). V lost 4 bases and J lost 7, with 16 bases in between. This CDR3 comprises 14 residues. Germline V gene sequence: CDR1 SGHDN, CDR2 FVKESK. The chain's CDR3 is CASSLRRGQGTQYF. The DNA for the CDR3 is TGTGCCAGCAGCCTCAGGCGGGGTCAGGGGACCCAGTACTTC.

CDR3 bases: TGTGCCAGCAGTGCTGGGACAGAAAAATGGTACGGCTACACCTTC. It specifies CASSAGTEKWYGYTF. The chain has TRBV6-5 and TRBJ1-2; TRBD1 matches 7 bases. The germline gives CDR1 MNHEY, CDR2 SVGAGI. This CDR3 region has 15 residues. Trimming cost V 5 bases and J 8 bases; bases outside gene matches: 14.

This clone was detected only once. The gene calls are TRBV27 and TRBJ2-2, with D maybe TRBD2 (6 bases). This CDR3 is 15 amino acids long. Trimming removed 2 bases at V and 2 bases at J, with 9 bases between. Per the germline V gene, CDR1 is MNHEY and CDR2 is SMNVEV (reference sequence). The CDR3 region is CASSLGLSNTGELFF. For the CDR3, the DNA is TGTGCCAGCAGTTTAGGACTATCTAACACCGGGGAGCTGTTTTTT.

The CDR3 spells CASSPPSYEQYF. CDR3 DNA sequence: TGTGCCAGCAGCCCGCCCTCCTACGAGCAGTACTTC. This chain connects TRBV9 to TRBJ2-5; D not certain. Matching the DNA end better, TRBJ2-7 makes the J call doubtful. The germline V gene has CDR1 SGDLS and CDR2 YYNGEE. CDR3 length equals 12 residues.

This rearrangement joins TRBV25-1 to TRBJ2-7, with 12 bases fitting TRBD2. Germline assignment: CDR1 MGHDK and CDR2 SYGVNS. The V segment lost 6 bases and the J segment 2 bases; nucleotides outside the gene matches: 5. This CDR3 is 15 amino acids long. CDR3 nucleotides: TGTGCCAGCAGCAAGACTAGCGGGGGACCCTACGAGCAGTACTTC. Its translation: CASSKTSGGPYEQYF.

The genes are TRBV9 and TRBJ2-1, with D hard to call. Germline assignment: CDR1 SGDLS and CDR2 YYNGEE. The CDR3 length is 14 residues. V was cut by 0 bases and J by 3 bases, with 7 bases left in between. CDR3 in DNA: TGTGCCAGCAGCGTAGAAACGGTCTACAATGAGCAGTTCTTC. Translation gives CASSVETVYNEQFF.

This clone was detected once. The rearrangement links TRBV9 to TRBJ2-3; weak D call: TRBD2 (6 bases). The germline V gene encodes CDR1 SGDLS and CDR2 YYNGEE. The V and J ends lost 3 bases and 0 bases respectively, with 11 bases between them. The CDR3 consists of 15 residues. CDR3 in DNA: TGTGCCAGCAGCGCCCGGACTACCAGCACAGATACGCAGTATTTT. As protein: CASSARTTSTDTQYF.

The rearrangement links TRBV11-2 to TRBJ2-7; 11 bases are shared with TRBD1. V trimming: 5 bases; J trimming: 4 bases; junction bases outside the gene matches: 7. The CDR3 contains 15 residues. Germline CDR1 reads SGHAT; CDR2 reads FQNNGV. This CDR3 reads CASSPTGTGGYEQYF. The CDR3 DNA follows: TGTGCCAGCAGCCCGACCGGGACAGGGGGATACGAGCAGTACTTC. The whole variable domain, filled in from reference TRBV11-2 and TRBJ2-7, reads EAGVAQSPRYKIIEKRQSVAFWCNPISGHATLYWYQQILGQGPKLLIQFQNNGVVDDSQLPKDRFSAERLKGVDSTLKIQPAKLEDSAVYLCASSPTGTGGYEQYFGPGTRLTVT.

The gene calls are TRBV6-5 and TRBJ1-1, with 8 nucleotides matching TRBD1. Germline V gives CDR1 MNHEY, CDR2 SVGAGI. V was pared by 6 bases and J by 12 bases, with 9 bases of the junction left unmatched. This CDR3 has 12 residues. CDR3 sequence (DNA): TGTGCCAGCAGCCGTTTGACAGGGGCTACTTTCTTT. Its translation: CASSRLTGATFF.

The chain is built from TRBV2 and TRBJ1-2, with D tentatively TRBD1 (5 bases). The CDR3 is 13 residues long. V lost 7 bases and J lost 6, with 15 bases in between. Germline CDR1 reads SNHLY; CDR2 reads FYNNEI. In DNA form, the CDR3 reads TGTGCCAGCAATGTTAAGGGGCGAGATGGCTACACCTTC. This sequence encodes CASNVKGRDGYTF.